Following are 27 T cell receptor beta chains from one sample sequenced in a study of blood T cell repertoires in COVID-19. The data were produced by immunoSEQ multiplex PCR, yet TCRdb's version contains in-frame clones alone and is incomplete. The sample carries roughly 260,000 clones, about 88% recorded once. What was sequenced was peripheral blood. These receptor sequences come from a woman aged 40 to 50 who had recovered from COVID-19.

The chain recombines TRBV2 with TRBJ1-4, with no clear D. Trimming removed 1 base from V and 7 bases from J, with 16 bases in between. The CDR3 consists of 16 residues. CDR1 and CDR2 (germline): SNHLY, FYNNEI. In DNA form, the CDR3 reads TGTGCCAGCAGTGAAGAGGCAGTCGACCGAGGTGAAAAACTGTTTTTT. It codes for CASSEEAVDRGEKLFF. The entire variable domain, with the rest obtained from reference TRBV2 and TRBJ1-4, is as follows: EPEVTQTPSHQVTQMGQEVILRCVPISNHLYFYWYRQILGQKVEFLVSFYNNEISEKSEIFDDQFSVERPDGSNFTLKIRSTKLEDSAMYFCASSEEAVDRGEKLFFGSGTQLSVL.

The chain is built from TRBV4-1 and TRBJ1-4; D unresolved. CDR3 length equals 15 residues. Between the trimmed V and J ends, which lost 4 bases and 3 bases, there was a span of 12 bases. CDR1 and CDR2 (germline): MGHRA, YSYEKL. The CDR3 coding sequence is TGCGCCAGCAGCCTCGCGGGCAGTGCTAATGAAAAACTGTTTTTT. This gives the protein CASSLAGSANEKLFF.

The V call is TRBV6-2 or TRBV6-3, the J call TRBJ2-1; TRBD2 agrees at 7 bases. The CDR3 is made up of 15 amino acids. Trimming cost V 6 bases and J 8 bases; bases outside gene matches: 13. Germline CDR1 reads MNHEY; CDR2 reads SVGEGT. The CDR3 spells CASSFGLEGIDEQFF. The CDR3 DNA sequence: TGTGCCAGCAGCTTCGGACTAGAAGGTATCGATGAGCAGTTCTTC.

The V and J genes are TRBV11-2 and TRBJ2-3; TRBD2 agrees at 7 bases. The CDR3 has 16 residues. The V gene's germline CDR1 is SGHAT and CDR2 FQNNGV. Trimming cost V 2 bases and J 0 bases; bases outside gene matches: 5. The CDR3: CASSLWLAVSTDTQYF. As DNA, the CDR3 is TGTGCCAGCAGCTTATGGCTAGCGGTAAGCACAGATACGCAGTATTTT.

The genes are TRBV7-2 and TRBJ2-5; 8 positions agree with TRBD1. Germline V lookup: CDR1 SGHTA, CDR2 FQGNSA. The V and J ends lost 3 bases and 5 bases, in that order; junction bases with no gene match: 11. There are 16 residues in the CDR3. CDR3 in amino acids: CASSFKGWTGKETQYF. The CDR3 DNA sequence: TGTGCCAGCAGCTTTAAGGGATGGACAGGGAAGGAGACCCAGTACTTC.

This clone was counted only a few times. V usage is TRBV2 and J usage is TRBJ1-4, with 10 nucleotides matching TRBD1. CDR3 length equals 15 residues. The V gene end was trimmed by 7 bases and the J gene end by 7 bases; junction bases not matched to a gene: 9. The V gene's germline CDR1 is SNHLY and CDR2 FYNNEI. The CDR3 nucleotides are TGTGCCAGCACGGACAGGGGGAGAGTAGGTGAAAAACTGTTTTTT. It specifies CASTDRGRVGEKLFF. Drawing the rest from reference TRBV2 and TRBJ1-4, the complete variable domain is EPEVTQTPSHQVTQMGQEVILRCVPISNHLYFYWYRQILGQKVEFLVSFYNNEISEKSEIFDDQFSVERPDGSNFTLKIRSTKLEDSAMYFCASTDRGRVGEKLFFGSGTQLSVL.

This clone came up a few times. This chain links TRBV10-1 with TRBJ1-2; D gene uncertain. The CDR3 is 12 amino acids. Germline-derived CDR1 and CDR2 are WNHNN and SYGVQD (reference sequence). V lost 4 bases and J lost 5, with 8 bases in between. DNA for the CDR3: TGCGCCAGCAGTGTGCGTGATTATGGCTACACCTTC. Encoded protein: CASSVRDYGYTF.

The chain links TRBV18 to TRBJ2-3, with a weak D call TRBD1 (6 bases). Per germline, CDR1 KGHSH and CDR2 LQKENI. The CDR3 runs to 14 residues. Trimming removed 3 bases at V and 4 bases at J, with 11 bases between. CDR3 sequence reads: CASSPQGSADTQYF. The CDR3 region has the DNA TGTGCCAGCTCACCCCAGGGGTCGGCAGATACGCAGTATTTT.

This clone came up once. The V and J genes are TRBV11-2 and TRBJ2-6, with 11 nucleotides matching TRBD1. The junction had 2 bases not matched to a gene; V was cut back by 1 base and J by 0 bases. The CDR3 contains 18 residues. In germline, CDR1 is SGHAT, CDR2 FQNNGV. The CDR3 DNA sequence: TGTGCCAGCAGCTTAGGGGGACAGGGGGGCTCTGGGGCCAACGTCCTGACTTTC. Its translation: CASSLGGQGGSGANVLTF.

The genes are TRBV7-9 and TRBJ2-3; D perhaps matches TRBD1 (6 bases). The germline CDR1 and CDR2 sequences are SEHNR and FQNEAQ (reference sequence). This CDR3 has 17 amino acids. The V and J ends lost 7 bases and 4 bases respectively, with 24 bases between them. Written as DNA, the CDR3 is TGTGCCAGCACCAACCCTTTACAGGGTAAGGAGGCAGATACGCAGTATTTT. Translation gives CASTNPLQGKEADTQYF.

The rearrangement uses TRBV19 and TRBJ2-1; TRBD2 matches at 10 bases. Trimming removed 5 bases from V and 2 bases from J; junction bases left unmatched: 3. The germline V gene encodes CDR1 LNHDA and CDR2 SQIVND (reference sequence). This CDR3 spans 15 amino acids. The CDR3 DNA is TGTGCCAGTAGTGCAGGGACTAGCGCCTACAATGAGCAGTTCTTC. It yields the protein CASSAGTSAYNEQFF.

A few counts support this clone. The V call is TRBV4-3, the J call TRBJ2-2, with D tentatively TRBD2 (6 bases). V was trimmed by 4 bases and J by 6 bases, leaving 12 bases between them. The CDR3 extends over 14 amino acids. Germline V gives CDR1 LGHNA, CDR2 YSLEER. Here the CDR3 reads CASSPLEGPGELFF. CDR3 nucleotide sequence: TGCGCCAGCAGCCCATTGGAGGGTCCCGGGGAGCTGTTTTTT.

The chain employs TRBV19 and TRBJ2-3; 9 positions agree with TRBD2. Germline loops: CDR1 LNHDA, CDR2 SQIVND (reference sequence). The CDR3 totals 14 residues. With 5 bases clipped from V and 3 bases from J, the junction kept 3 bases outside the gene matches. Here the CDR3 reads CASSLAGVTDTQYF. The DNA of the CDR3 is TGTGCCAGTAGTTTAGCGGGGGTAACAGATACGCAGTATTTT.

CDR3 loop: CASRNLATAKNIQYF. Here the CDR3 DNA reads TGCGCCAGCCGGAACCTAGCGACAGCCAAAAACATTCAGTACTTC. V is TRBV10-2 and J is TRBJ2-4, with D perhaps matching TRBD2 (6 bases). Germline CDR1 is WSHSY and CDR2 is SAAADI. Trimming removed 8 bases from V and 0 bases from J, with 14 bases in between. This CDR3 comprises 15 residues.

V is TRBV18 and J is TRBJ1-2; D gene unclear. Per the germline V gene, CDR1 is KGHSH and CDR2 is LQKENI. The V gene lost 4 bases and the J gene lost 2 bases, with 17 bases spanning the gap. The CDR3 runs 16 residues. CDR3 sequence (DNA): TGTGCCAGCTCACTAACGGAGGCAGCGAAAAACTATGGCTACACCTTC. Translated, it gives CASSLTEAAKNYGYTF.

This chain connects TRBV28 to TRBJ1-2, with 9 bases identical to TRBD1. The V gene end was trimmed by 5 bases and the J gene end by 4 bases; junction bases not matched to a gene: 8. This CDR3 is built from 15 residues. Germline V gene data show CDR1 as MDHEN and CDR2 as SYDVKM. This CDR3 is CASSLTGTGTYGYTF. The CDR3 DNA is TGTGCCAGCAGTCTTACCGGGACAGGGACCTATGGCTACACCTTC.

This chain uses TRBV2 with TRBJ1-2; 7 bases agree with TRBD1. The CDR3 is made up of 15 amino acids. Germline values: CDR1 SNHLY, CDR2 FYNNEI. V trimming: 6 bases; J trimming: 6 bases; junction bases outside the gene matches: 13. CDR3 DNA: TGTGCCAGCAGCCCGAGGACAGGAGCCTTCGATGGCTACACCTTC. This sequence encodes CASSPRTGAFDGYTF.

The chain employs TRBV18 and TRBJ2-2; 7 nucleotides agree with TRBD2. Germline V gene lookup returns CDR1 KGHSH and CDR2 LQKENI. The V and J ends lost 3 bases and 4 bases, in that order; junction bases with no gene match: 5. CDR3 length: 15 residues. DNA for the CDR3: TGTGCCAGCTCACCGGGGAGGGTGAGCACCGGGGAGCTGTTTTTT. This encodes CASSPGRVSTGELFF.

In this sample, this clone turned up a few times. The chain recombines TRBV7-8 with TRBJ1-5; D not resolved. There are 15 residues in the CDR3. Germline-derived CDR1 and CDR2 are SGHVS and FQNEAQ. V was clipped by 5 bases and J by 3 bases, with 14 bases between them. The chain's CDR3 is CASSPTWPYNQPQHF. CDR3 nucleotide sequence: TGTGCCAGCAGCCCGACATGGCCTTACAATCAGCCCCAGCATTTT.

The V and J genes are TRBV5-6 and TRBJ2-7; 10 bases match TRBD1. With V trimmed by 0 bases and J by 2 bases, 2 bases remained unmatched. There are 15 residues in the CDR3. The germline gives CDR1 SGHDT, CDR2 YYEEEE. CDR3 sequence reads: CASSLGTGGPYEQYF. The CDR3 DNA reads TGTGCCAGCAGCTTGGGGACAGGGGGTCCCTACGAGCAGTACTTC.

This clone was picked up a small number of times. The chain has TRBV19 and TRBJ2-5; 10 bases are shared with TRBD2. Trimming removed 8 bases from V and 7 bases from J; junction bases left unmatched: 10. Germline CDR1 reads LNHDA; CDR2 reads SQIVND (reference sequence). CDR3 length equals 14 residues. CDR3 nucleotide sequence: TGTGCCAGTGGACCTAGCGGGGGAGGCGGGACCCAGTACTTC. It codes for CASGPSGGGGTQYF.

The CDR3 nucleotides are TGTGCCAGCAGCTTAAGGCCTGACAGGGCGATGAGCTCCTATAATTCACCCCTCCACTTT. It yields the protein CASSLRPDRAMSSYNSPLHF. V and J are TRBV7-8 and TRBJ1-6; 7 bases are shared with TRBD1. The CDR3 runs 20 residues. The V and J ends lost 2 bases and 0 bases, in that order; junction bases with no gene match: 13. From germline, CDR1 is SGHVS and CDR2 FQNEAQ.

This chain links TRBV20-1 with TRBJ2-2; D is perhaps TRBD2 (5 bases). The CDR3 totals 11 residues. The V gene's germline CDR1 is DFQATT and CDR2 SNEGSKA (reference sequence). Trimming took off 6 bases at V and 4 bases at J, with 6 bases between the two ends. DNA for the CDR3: TGCAGTGCCCGGGGCACCGGGGAGCTGTTTTTT. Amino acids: CSARGTGELFF.

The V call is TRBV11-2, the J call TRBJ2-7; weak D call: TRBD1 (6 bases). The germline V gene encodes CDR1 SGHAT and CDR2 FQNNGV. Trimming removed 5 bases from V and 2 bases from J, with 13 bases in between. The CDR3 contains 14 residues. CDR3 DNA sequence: TGTGCCAGCAGCGAAGGGTCAGGGGCCTACGAGCAGTACTTC. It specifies CASSEGSGAYEQYF. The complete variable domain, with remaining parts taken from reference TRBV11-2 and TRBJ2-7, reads EAGVAQSPRYKIIEKRQSVAFWCNPISGHATLYWYQQILGQGPKLLIQFQNNGVVDDSQLPKDRFSAERLKGVDSTLKIQPAKLEDSAVYLCASSEGSGAYEQYFGPGTRLTVT.

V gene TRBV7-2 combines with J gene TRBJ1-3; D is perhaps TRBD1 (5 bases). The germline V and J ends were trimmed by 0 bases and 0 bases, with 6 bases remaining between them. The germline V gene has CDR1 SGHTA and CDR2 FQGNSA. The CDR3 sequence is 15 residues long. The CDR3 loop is CASSLARDSGNTIYF. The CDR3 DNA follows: TGTGCCAGCAGCTTAGCCAGGGACTCTGGAAACACCATATATTTT.

The DNA of the CDR3 is TGTGCCTGGAGTAATTCCGGGATCGGGAGAGGCACCGGGGAGCTGTTTTTT. As protein: CAWSNSGIGRGTGELFF. V and J are TRBV30 and TRBJ2-2; tentatively, D is TRBD2 (6 bases). The CDR3 extends over 17 amino acids. The V end was cut by 2 bases, the J end by 4 bases, with 20 bases between. Per germline, CDR1 GTSNPN and CDR2 SVGIG (reference sequence). Variable domain in full (rest from reference TRBV30 and TRBJ2-2): SQTIHQWPATLVQPVGSPLSLECTVEGTSNPNLYWYRQAAGRGLQLLFYSVGIGQISSEVPQNLSASRPQDRQFILSSKKLLLSDSGFYLCAWSNSGIGRGTGELFFGEGSRLTVL.

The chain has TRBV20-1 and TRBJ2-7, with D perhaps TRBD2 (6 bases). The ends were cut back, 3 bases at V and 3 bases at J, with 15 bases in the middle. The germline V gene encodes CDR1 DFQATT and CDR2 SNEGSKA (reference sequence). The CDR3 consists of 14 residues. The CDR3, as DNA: TGCAGTGCTAGTATCTGGACTAACCTCTACGAGCAGTACTTC. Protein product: CSASIWTNLYEQYF.